This TCR beta chain derives from a study of T cells after yellow fever vaccination (dated by TCRdb to the late 2010s). Looking at the study overall: The SMART-Seq v4 Ultra Low Input RNA kit was used to prepare libraries from fractions with low cell numbers. To follow T-cell clones before and after primary and booster YFV17D yellow fever vaccination, bulk TCR alpha and beta repertoires were sequenced over time. Blood was drawn at multiple timepoints before and after primary and secondary immunization, with bulk PBMC replicates and cell subsets isolated. The cohort comprised two healthy male donors, one aged 18 to 29 and one aged 30 to 40 years. What the work shows at the level of the full study, not this receptor alone: Most clones expanded after primary vaccination (around 96% of CD4 and about 85% of CD8) were re-detected after the booster, suggesting that broad memory maintenance occurred. Compared with the primary T-cell response, the secondary T-cell response was weaker but faster, peaking on day 5 rather than day 15. A small fraction of clonotypes showed up in both the CD4 and CD8 compartments, probably as a result of convergent recombination. Computational filtering was needed because FACS-sorted repertoires could contain abundant contaminating clonotypes from the bulk population. Only a couple of donors were included in the study, so the extent to which the findings can be generalized is limited.

Sequencing took place on an Illumina NovaSeq 6000. TCR cDNA was synthesized by 5'RACE template switching, which introduced a universal primer site and unique molecular identifiers. cDNA synthesis was primed from both the TCR alpha and TCR beta constant segments. Library amplification involved two PCR steps, and the second step added sample barcodes and sequencing adapters. Sequencing of libraries was done on Illumina HiSeq 2500 (2x100 bp) or NovaSeq (2x150 bp). The authors' pipeline ran thus. Reads were demultiplexed and collapsed into UMI consensus sequences with MIGEC, and V(D)J alignment was performed with MiXCR. Clonotypes responding to the vaccine were identified with edgeR on replicate PBMC samples, with the criteria of FDR below 0.01 and a log2 fold change above 5 up to day 15. Each bulk clonotype received a CD4 or CD8 identity based on whether the sequenced CD4 or CD8 repertoire contained that clonotype at higher abundance. The public reads were run again by TCRdb, first through fastp at Q25 and then through MiXCR, and only productive beta chains were kept. When rows share a CDR3 protein, they turn into one entry using the most common DNA and genes. The V and J calls and clone size are TCRdb's, not the authors'. In this sample the table shows hundreds of thousands of distinct CDR3 sequences, 3.6% of which occur a single time. About a quarter of the sample lies in the top ten.

The sample's treatment or condition label, in plain terms: live attenuated yellow fever vaccine strain. Two biological replicates of bulk PBMCs were collected at each blood-draw timepoint. A standard Ficoll-Paque protocol was used to isolate PBMCs from peripheral blood. TriZol was used to extract RNA from bulk PBMCs, CD4 and CD8 fractions, and dextramer-positive and dextramer-negative fractions. The junction shows trimming of 4 bases on V and 2 bases on J, plus 13 bases between the germline ends. Taken from the germline V gene, the CDR1 and CDR2 loops are LGHNA and YNFKEQ. The CDR3 contains 15 residues, cysteine and phenylalanine counted. Of the read, only the CDR3 DNA is kept; its 45 bases are in frame from base 1. This clonotype was detected many times. Its antigen is still unknown. No base-level quality is on record; no much larger clone is a single base apart.

The rearranged chain carries TRBV4-2 and TRBJ2-3; the D gene cannot be resolved reliably. Here the sequenced sample was PBMCs, taken on the day of the yellow fever booster vaccination. The TCR was taken from a young man who received the YFV17D yellow fever vaccine. The DNA sequence is as follows: TGTGCCAGCAGCCGGTCCCCGGAGACCACAGATACGCAGTATTTT. This gives the protein CASSRSPETTDTQYF.